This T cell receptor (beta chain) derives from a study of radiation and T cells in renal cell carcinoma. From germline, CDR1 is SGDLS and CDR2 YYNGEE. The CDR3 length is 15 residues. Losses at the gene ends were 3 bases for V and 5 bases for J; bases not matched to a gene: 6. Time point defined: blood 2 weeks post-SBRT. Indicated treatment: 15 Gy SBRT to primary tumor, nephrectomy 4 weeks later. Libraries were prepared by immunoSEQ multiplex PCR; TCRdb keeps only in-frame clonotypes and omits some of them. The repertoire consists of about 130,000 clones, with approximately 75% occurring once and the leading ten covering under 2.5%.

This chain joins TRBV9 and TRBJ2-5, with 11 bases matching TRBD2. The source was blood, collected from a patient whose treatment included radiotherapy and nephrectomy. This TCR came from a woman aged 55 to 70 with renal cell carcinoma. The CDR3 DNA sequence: TGTGCCAGCAGCGCCGGGGGACTAGCGGTGGAGACCCAGTACTTC. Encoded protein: CASSAGGLAVETQYF.